This TCR beta chain is from a study of T-cell reconstitution after alpha-beta-depleted transplantation in children. Study results and limitations: Reported findings indicate that, about two months after transplant, alpha-beta T cells came from several hundred expanded clones, which were derived from non-depleted graft cells. From surviving recipient T cells and thymic progenitors came the high day-60 TCRbeta diversity observed in some patients. When one year had passed after transplant, most T-cell counts and diversity came from newly produced T cells.

In this sample, this clonotype turned up many times. As yet, its antigen is unknown. Germline V gene sequence: CDR1 SQVTM, CDR2 ANQGSEA. With 3 bases clipped from V and 3 bases from J, the junction kept 4 bases outside the gene matches. The CDR3 sequence is 13 residues long. The authors prepared the TCRbeta library with unique molecular identifiers. TCRdb reprocessed the PCR reads via MiXCR and lists one record per CDR3 protein. In the table there are approximately 32,000 distinct CDR3 sequences, approximately 6.9% of which are singletons. The sample here was peripheral blood, taken 60 days after TCRalphabeta/CD19-depleted stem cell transplant. This chain uses TRBV29-1 with TRBJ1-1; 7 bases are a match to TRBD1. The receptor was derived from a child younger than two who had a stem cell transplant for acute myeloid leukemia, so the T cells may come from the graft donor. The CDR3 loop reads CSVDQGDYTEAFF. The CDR3 nucleotides are TGCAGCGTTGATCAGGGGGACTACACTGAAGCTTTCTTT.